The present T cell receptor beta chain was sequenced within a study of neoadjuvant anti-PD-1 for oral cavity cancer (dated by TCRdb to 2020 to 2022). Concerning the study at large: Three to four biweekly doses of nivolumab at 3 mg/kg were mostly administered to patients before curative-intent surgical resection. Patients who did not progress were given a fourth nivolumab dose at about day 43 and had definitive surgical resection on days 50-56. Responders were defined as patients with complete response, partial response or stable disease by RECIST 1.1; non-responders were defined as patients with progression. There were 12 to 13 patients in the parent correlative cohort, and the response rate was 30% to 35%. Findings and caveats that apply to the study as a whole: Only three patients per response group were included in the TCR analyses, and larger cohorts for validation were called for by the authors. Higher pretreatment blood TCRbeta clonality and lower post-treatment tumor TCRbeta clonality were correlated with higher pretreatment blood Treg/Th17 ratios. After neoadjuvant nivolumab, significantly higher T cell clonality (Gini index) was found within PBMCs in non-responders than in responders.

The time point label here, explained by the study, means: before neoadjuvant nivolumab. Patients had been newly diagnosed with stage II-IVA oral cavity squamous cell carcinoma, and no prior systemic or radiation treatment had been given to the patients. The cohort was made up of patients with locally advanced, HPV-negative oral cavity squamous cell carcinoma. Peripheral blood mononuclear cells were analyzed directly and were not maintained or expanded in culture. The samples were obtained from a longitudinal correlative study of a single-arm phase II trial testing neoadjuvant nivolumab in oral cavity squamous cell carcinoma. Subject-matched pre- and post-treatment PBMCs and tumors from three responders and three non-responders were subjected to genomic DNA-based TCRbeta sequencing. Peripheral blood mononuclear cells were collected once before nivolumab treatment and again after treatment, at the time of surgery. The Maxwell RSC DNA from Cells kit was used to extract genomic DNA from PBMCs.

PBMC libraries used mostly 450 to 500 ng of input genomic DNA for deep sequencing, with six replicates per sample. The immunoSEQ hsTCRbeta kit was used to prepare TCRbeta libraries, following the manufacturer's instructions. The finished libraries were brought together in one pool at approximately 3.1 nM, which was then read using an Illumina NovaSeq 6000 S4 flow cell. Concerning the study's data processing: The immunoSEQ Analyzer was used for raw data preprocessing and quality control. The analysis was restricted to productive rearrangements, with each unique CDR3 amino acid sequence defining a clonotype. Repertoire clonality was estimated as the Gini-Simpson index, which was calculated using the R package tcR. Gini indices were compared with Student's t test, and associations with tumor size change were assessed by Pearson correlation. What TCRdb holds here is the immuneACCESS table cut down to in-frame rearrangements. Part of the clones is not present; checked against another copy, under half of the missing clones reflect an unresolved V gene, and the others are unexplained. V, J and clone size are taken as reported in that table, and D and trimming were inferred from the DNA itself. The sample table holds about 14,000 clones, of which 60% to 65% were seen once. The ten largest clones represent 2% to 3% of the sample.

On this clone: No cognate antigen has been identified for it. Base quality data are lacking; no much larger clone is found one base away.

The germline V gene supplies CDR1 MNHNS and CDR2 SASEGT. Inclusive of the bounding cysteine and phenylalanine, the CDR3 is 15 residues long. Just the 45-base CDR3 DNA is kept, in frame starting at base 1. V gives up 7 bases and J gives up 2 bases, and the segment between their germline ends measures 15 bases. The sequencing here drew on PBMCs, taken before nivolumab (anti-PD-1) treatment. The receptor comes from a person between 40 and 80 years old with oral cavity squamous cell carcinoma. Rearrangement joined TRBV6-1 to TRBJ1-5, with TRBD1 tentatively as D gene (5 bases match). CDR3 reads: CASTQWGVGNQPQHF. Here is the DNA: TGTGCCAGCACCCAGTGGGGGGTGGGCAATCAGCCCCAGCATTTT.